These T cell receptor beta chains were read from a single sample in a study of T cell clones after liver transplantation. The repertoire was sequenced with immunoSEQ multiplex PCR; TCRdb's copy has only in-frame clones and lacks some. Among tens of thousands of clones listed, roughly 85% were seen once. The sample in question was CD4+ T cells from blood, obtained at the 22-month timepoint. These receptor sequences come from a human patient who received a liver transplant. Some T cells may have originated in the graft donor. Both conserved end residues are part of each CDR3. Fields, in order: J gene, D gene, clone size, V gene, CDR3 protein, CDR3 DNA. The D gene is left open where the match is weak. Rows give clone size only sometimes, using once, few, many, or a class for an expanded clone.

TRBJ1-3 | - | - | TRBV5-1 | CASSFSGTTGNTIYF | TGCGCCAGCAGCTTTTCGGGGACGACTGGAAACACCATATATTTT
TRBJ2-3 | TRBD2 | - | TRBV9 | CASSPGLAGASRTDTQYF | TGTGCCAGCAGCCCGGGACTAGCGGGGGCAAGCCGCACAGATACGCAGTATTTT
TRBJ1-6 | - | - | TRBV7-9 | CASSLAPVMQEDNSPLHF | TGTGCCAGCAGCTTAGCCCCTGTGATGCAGGAAGATAATTCACCCCTCCACTTT
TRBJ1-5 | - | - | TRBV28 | CASSYTPGTSHNQPQHF | TGTGCCAGCAGTTATACTCCCGGGACAAGTCACAATCAGCCCCAGCATTTT
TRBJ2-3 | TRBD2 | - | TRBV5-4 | CASSLGLAGVDTQYF | TGTGCCAGCAGCTTGGGGCTAGCGGGAGTCGATACGCAGTATTTT
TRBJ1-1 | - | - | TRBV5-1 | CASTPEGVRAEAFF | TGCGCCAGCACCCCAGAGGGGGTTCGGGCTGAAGCTTTCTTT
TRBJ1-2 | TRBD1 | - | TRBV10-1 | CASSEDRGYGYTF | TGCGCCAGCAGTGAGGACAGGGGGTATGGCTACACCTTC
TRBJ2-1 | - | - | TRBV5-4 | CASSFLALGEQFF | TGTGCCAGCAGTTTCCTAGCTCTCGGGGAGCAGTTCTTC
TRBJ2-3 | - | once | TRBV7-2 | CASSWAGRGSTDTQYF | TGTGCCAGCAGCTGGGCCGGCAGGGGCAGCACAGATACGCAGTATTTT
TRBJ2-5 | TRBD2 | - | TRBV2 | CASRPASGTSGRETQYF | TGTGCCAGCAGGCCCGCCTCCGGGACTAGCGGGAGAGAGACCCAGTACTTC
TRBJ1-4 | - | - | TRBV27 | CASGKLAGGFEKLFF | TGTGCCAGCGGGAAGCTGGCAGGAGGATTCGAAAAACTGTTTTTT
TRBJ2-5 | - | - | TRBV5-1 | CASSLDGSGQETQYF | TGCGCCAGCAGCTTGGATGGGTCCGGCCAAGAGACCCAGTACTTC
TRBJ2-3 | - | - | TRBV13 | CASSLPLVSTDTQYF | TGTGCCAGCAGCTTACCACTAGTTTCCACAGATACGCAGTATTTT
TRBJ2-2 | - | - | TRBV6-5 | CASSYQPGYTGELFF | TGTGCCAGCAGTTACCAACCGGGATACACCGGGGAGCTGTTTTTT
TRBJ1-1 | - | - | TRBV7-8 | CASSLVGGNTEAFF | TGTGCCAGCAGCTTAGTTGGGGGGAACACTGAAGCTTTCTTT
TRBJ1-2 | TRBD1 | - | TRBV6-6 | CASSYRQGSYGYTF | TGTGCCAGCAGTTACAGACAGGGTAGCTATGGCTACACCTTC
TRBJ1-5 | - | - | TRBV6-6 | CATSQGSDQPQHF | TGTGCCACCAGTCAGGGTTCCGATCAGCCCCAGCATTTT
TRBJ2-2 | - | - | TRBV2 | CASSLTATLTGELFF | TGTGCCAGCAGTCTGACAGCGACCCTCACCGGGGAGCTGTTTTTT
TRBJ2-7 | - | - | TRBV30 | CAWSRATYEQYF | TGTGCCTGGAGTAGGGCGACCTACGAGCAGTACTTC
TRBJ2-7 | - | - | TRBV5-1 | CASMLRGGYEQYF | TGCGCCAGCATGTTAAGGGGGGGCTACGAGCAGTACTTC
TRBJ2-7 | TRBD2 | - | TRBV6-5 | CASSPAGTSGYEQYF | TGTGCCAGCAGCCCAGCCGGGACTAGCGGCTACGAGCAGTACTTC
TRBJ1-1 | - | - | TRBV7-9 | CASSLRGESAFF | TGTGCCAGCAGCTTACGGGGGGAGAGTGCTTTCTTT
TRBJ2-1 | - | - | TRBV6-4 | CASLWGNEQFF | TGTGCCAGCCTCTGGGGGAATGAGCAGTTCTTC
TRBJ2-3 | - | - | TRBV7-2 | CASSEEDTQYF | TGTGCCAGCAGCGAGGAAGATACGCAGTATTTT
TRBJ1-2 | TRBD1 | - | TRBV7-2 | CASSPRQGSTYGYTF | TGTGCCAGCAGCCCGCGACAGGGATCGACCTATGGCTACACCTTC
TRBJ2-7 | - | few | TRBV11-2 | CASSERANSYEQYF | TGTGCCAGCAGTGAGCGGGCGAACTCCTACGAGCAGTACTTC
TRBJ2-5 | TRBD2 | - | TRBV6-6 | CASSYSAGGDQETQYF | TGTGCCAGCAGTTACTCGGCGGGAGGAGACCAAGAGACCCAGTACTTC
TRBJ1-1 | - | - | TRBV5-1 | CASSTSGQNTEAFF | TGCGCCAGCAGCACCAGTGGACAGAACACTGAAGCTTTCTTT
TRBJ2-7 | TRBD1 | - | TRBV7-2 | CASSHRGQQQYF | TGTGCCAGCAGCCACAGGGGGCAACAGCAGTACTTC
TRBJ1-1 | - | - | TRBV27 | CASSSSSMNTEAFF | TGTGCCAGCAGTTCATCCTCTATGAACACTGAAGCTTTCTTT
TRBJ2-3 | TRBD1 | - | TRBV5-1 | CASSLAIGGGGTDTQYF | TGCGCCAGCAGCTTGGCCATAGGGGGCGGTGGCACAGATACGCAGTATTTT
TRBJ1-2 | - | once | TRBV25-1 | CASSESWTVGGYTF | TGTGCCAGCAGTGAATCATGGACGGTCGGTGGCTACACCTTC
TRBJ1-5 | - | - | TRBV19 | CASSIATGMSQPQHF | TGTGCCAGTAGTATAGCGACCGGGATGAGCCAGCCCCAGCATTTT
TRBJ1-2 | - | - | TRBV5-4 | CASTGPGGGYTF | TGTGCGAGCACGGGTCCAGGAGGCGGCTACACCTTC
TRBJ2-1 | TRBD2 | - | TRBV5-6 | CASSLLSGRAMVGQFF | TGTGCCAGCAGCTTGCTTAGCGGGAGGGCGATGGTAGGGCAGTTCTTC
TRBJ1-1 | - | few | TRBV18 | CASSPDWDAEAFF | TGTGCCAGCTCACCGGATTGGGACGCTGAAGCTTTCTTT
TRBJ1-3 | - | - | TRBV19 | CASSGGRATGNTIYF | TGTGCCAGTAGTGGCGGCAGGGCGACTGGAAACACCATATATTTT
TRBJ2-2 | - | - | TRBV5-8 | CASSHFQGLSTGELFF | TGTGCCAGCAGCCATTTTCAGGGGCTCTCTACCGGGGAGCTGTTTTTT
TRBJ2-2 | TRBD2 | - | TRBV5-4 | CASSLLADTGELFF | TGTGCCAGCAGTCTTCTAGCGGACACCGGGGAGCTGTTTTTT
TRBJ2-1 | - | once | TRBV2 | CASRFSGPYNEQFF | TGTGCCAGCAGGTTTAGCGGCCCCTACAATGAGCAGTTCTTC